The text below deals with one TCR beta chain. Measured with immunoSEQ multiplex PCR; TCRdb has only the in-frame clones, and not every one. The repertoire holds 120,000 to 150,000 clones, approximately 91% seen once, with over 4% in the top ten. The entry originates in a study of control samples from healthy donors and cancer patients. Germline values: CDR1 SGHDN, CDR2 FVKESK. The CDR3 has 15 residues. J lost 5 bases, V lost 5 bases, and 10 bases had no gene match. Input material: blood. This receptor was taken from a man aged 30 to 39 in good health. V is TRBV14 and J is TRBJ2-5; 8 bases map to TRBD2. The CDR3 loop is CASSSVRGGRETQYF. CDR3 nucleotide sequence: TGTGCCAGCAGCTCCGTACGGGGGGGCAGGGAGACCCAGTACTTC.